These T cell receptor beta chains were read from a single sample in a study of a mutant IDH1 vaccine in newly diagnosed glioma. Here immunoSEQ multiplex PCR was the method, and the copy in TCRdb shows in-frame clones only, minus some. The sample contains around 53,000 clones, 70% to 85% of which appear only once. No antigens are known for them. Source: PBMCs, taken from a glioma patient whose treatment included an IDH1 peptide vaccine. The receptors come from a woman in her thirties with glioma. Some clones in this sample may be carry-over from other donors' samples. Both conserved end residues are part of each CDR3. The D gene is left open where the match is weak. Size is stated for part of the rows, as once, few or many counts, or as a class when the clone is expanded.

clone_size,v_call,d_call,j_call,cdr3_aa,cdr3_nt
NA,TRBV7-9,NA,TRBJ2-7,CASSLKGEQYF,TGTGCCAGCAGCTTGAAGGGCGAGCAGTACTTC
medium-sized,TRBV19,TRBD2,TRBJ2-3,CASSVTSGSLDTQYF,TGTGCCAGTAGTGTGACTAGCGGGAGTTTGGATACGCAGTATTTT
NA,TRBV28,NA,TRBJ2-7,CASSFESYEQYF,TGTGCCAGCAGTTTTGAGTCCTACGAGCAGTACTTC
NA,TRBV6-6,TRBD2,TRBJ2-2,CASRLLAGGDGELFF,TGTGCCAGCAGGCTACTAGCGGGAGGGGACGGGGAGCTGTTTTTT
NA,TRBV9,TRBD2,TRBJ2-2,CASSVSSGTTGELFF,TGTGCCAGCAGCGTCAGTAGCGGGACAACCGGGGAGCTGTTTTTT
NA,TRBV7-9,NA,TRBJ1-5,CASSPLYNQPQHF,TGTGCCAGCAGCCCCCTATACAATCAGCCCCAGCATTTT
NA,TRBV6-5,NA,TRBJ2-7,CASSYSSGETSYEQYF,TGTGCCAGCAGTTACTCGAGTGGTGAGACTTCCTACGAGCAGTACTTC
NA,TRBV6-5,NA,TRBJ2-1,CASSSPKWDEQFF,TGTGCCAGCAGTTCCCCCAAGTGGGATGAGCAGTTCTTC
NA,TRBV18,NA,TRBJ2-2,CASSPQELGNTGELFF,TGTGCCAGCTCACCACAAGAATTAGGGAACACCGGGGAGCTGTTTTTT
NA,TRBV29-1,TRBD2,TRBJ2-7,CSVELADSYEQYF,TGCAGCGTTGAACTAGCGGATTCCTACGAGCAGTACTTC
once,TRBV15,NA,TRBJ1-2,CATSREGQTYTF,TGTGCCACCAGCAGAGAAGGACAGACTTACACCTTC
NA,TRBV4-1,NA,TRBJ1-5,CASSQDLSDQPQHF,TGCGCCAGCAGCCAAGATCTCTCCGATCAGCCCCAGCATTTT
NA,TRBV23-1,NA,TRBJ2-1,CASSQSVRGWFNEQFF,TGCGCCAGCAGTCAATCGGTGAGGGGGTGGTTCAATGAGCAGTTCTTC
NA,TRBV6-1,NA,TRBJ2-5,CASSPSQAAQETQYF,TGTGCCAGCAGCCCTTCACAAGCTGCGCAAGAGACCCAGTACTTC
NA,TRBV7-9,NA,TRBJ2-2,CASSPGGKRDTGELFF,TGTGCCAGCAGCCCTGGGGGGAAAAGAGACACCGGGGAGCTGTTTTTT
NA,TRBV6-5,TRBD1,TRBJ1-1,CASSPGGRRTEAFF,TGTGCCAGCAGCCCAGGGGGCCGGAGAACTGAAGCTTTCTTT
NA,TRBV30,NA,TRBJ1-2,CAWSVGRTLSYGYTF,TGTGCCTGGAGTGTAGGACGGACGTTAAGCTATGGCTACACCTTC
few,TRBV19,NA,TRBJ1-1,CASSINTEAFF,TGTGCCAGTAGTATCAACACTGAAGCTTTCTTT
NA,TRBV30,NA,TRBJ1-3,CAWSGFGQENTIYF,TGTGCCTGGAGTGGATTTGGCCAGGAAAACACCATATATTTT
once,TRBV27,TRBD2,TRBJ2-7,CASHGSGSYEQYF,TGTGCCAGCCACGGTAGCGGGAGCTACGAGCAGTACTTC
NA,TRBV30,NA,TRBJ1-1,CACGENTEAFF,TGTGCCTGCGGGGAGAACACTGAAGCTTTCTTT
few,TRBV4-2,TRBD2,TRBJ2-6,CASSQERSGRAGANVLTF,TGTGCCAGCAGCCAAGAACGCAGCGGGAGGGCTGGGGCCAACGTCCTGACTTTC
few,TRBV19,NA,TRBJ1-1,CASRVQDRGGTEAFF,TGTGCCAGTAGGGTCCAGGACCGGGGTGGGACTGAAGCTTTCTTT
NA,TRBV29-1,NA,TRBJ1-2,CSVEWGAYYGYTF,TGCAGCGTCGAATGGGGGGCCTACTATGGCTACACCTTC
NA,TRBV2,TRBD1,TRBJ2-3,CASSFQGALTDTQYF,TGTGCCAGCAGTTTCCAGGGGGCACTCACAGATACGCAGTATTTT
NA,TRBV19,NA,TRBJ2-5,CASAVTGMETQYF,TGTGCCAGTGCTGTCACAGGGATGGAGACCCAGTACTTC
NA,TRBV19,TRBD2,TRBJ2-3,CASQGVAGSTDTQYF,TGTGCCAGCCAAGGGGTAGCGGGGAGCACAGATACGCAGTATTTT
NA,TRBV2,NA,TRBJ2-7,CASSVAAAAYEQYF,TGTGCCAGCAGTGTTGCGGCAGCCGCCTACGAGCAGTACTTC
NA,TRBV2,NA,TRBJ1-5,CASSPRGDQPQHF,TGTGCCAGCAGTCCCCGAGGGGATCAGCCCCAGCATTTT
NA,TRBV10-2,NA,TRBJ1-1,CASRDRNTEAFF,TGCGCCAGCAGGGACAGGAACACTGAAGCTTTCTTT
NA,TRBV5-8,TRBD2,TRBJ2-5,CASSFRASGRAYTQETQYF,TGTGCCAGCAGCTTTCGCGCTAGCGGGAGGGCCTACACCCAAGAGACCCAGTACTTC
NA,TRBV9,TRBD1,TRBJ1-1,CASSPRTGVNTEAFF,TGTGCCAGCAGCCCCAGGACAGGGGTGAACACTGAAGCTTTCTTT
NA,TRBV28,NA,TRBJ2-5,CASSLGISQIQETQYF,TGTGCCAGCAGTTTAGGGATCTCGCAGATCCAAGAGACCCAGTACTTC
NA,TRBV7-9,NA,TRBJ2-3,CASGRRGLGDDTQYF,TGTGCCAGCGGCAGACGGGGCCTGGGGGACGATACGCAGTATTTT
NA,TRBV9,TRBD1,TRBJ1-1,CASSVLPGQGNTEAFF,TGTGCCAGCAGCGTATTACCCGGACAGGGTAACACTGAAGCTTTCTTT
NA,TRBV2,TRBD1,TRBJ1-1,CASSDQGVSTEAFF,TGTGCCAGCAGTGATCAGGGGGTTAGCACTGAAGCTTTCTTT
NA,TRBV9,TRBD2,TRBJ2-1,CASSAGTSPYNEQFF,TGTGCCAGCAGCGCCGGGACTAGCCCTTATAATGAGCAGTTCTTC
NA,TRBV6-1,TRBD1,TRBJ2-7,CASSALGTGYNEQYF,TGTGCCAGCAGTGCCCTCGGGACAGGGTACAACGAGCAGTACTTC
NA,TRBV5-1,TRBD1,TRBJ2-7,CASSLADREFYEQYF,TGCGCCAGCAGCTTGGCGGACAGGGAATTCTACGAGCAGTACTTC
NA,TRBV29-1,NA,TRBJ2-2,CSVVRTGELFF,TGCAGCGTTGTACGTACCGGGGAGCTGTTTTTT
NA,TRBV7-9,NA,TRBJ2-7,CASSSSSYEQYF,TGTGCCAGCAGCTCAAGCTCCTACGAGCAGTACTTC
NA,TRBV18,NA,TRBJ1-5,CASSLSWTDTNQPQHF,TGTGCCAGCTCACTTTCGTGGACAGACACGAATCAGCCCCAGCATTTT
NA,TRBV29-1,NA,TRBJ2-5,CSVAGFQETQYF,TGCAGCGTTGCGGGGTTTCAAGAGACCCAGTACTTC
NA,TRBV19,TRBD1,TRBJ1-2,CASRTGGASGYTF,TGTGCCAGTCGGACAGGGGGCGCGAGTGGCTACACCTTC
NA,TRBV5-8,NA,TRBJ2-7,CASSFALGGGQPYEQYF,TGTGCCAGCAGCTTTGCTTTAGGGGGGGGACAGCCCTACGAGCAGTACTTC
NA,TRBV27,NA,TRBJ1-3,CASTGAGNTIYF,TGTGCCAGCACGGGAGCTGGAAACACCATATATTTT
NA,TRBV9,NA,TRBJ2-3,CASSVEYSRTDTQYF,TGTGCCAGCAGCGTAGAATACAGCCGCACAGATACGCAGTATTTT